These T cell receptor beta chains were read from a single sample in a study of blood T cell repertoires in COVID-19. Profiled with immunoSEQ multiplex PCR; TCRdb holds only in-frame clones, not every one. The repertoire holds 200,000 to 250,000 clones, approximately 90% seen once, with under 6.5% in the top ten. The sequencing input was PBMCs or T cells enriched from blood (not recorded which). Every receptor here comes from a woman in her 30s with acute COVID-19. The CDR3 runs from the conserved cysteine through the conserved F or W. Fields, in order: D gene, J gene, V gene, clone size, CDR3 protein, CDR3 DNA. A D gene is named only where the DNA matches it firmly. The size entry is marked missing in some rows and otherwise reads once, few, many or a size class.

D gene: -
J gene: TRBJ2-2
V gene: TRBV19
clone size: -
CDR3 protein: CASRPQRYTGELFF
CDR3 DNA: TGTGCCAGTAGGCCTCAGAGGTACACCGGGGAGCTGTTTTTT

D gene: -
J gene: TRBJ1-1
V gene: TRBV15
clone size: -
CDR3 protein: CATDAGFVGAEAFF
CDR3 DNA: TGTGCCACCGACGCAGGATTCGTGGGCGCTGAAGCTTTCTTT

D gene: -
J gene: TRBJ2-5
V gene: TRBV28
clone size: -
CDR3 protein: CASSLADRRQETQYF
CDR3 DNA: TGTGCCAGCAGTTTAGCCGACAGGCGCCAAGAGACCCAGTACTTC

D gene: -
J gene: TRBJ1-2
V gene: TRBV2
clone size: -
CDR3 protein: CASSEGAGYGYTF
CDR3 DNA: TGTGCCAGCAGTGAAGGGGCGGGCTATGGCTACACCTTC

D gene: -
J gene: TRBJ1-1
V gene: TRBV18
clone size: -
CDR3 protein: CASSPPGRGTNAEAFF
CDR3 DNA: TGTGCCAGCTCACCCCCCGGGCGAGGGACAAACGCTGAAGCTTTCTTT

D gene: TRBD2
J gene: TRBJ2-5
V gene: TRBV11-2
clone size: -
CDR3 protein: CASKGTRGETQYF
CDR3 DNA: TGTGCCAGCAAAGGGACTAGAGGAGAGACCCAGTACTTC

D gene: -
J gene: TRBJ1-5
V gene: TRBV28
clone size: few
CDR3 protein: CASSPGTSRAIPQHF
CDR3 DNA: TGTGCCAGCAGTCCAGGGACAAGCCGTGCAATCCCCCAGCATTTT

D gene: -
J gene: TRBJ2-7
V gene: TRBV28
clone size: -
CDR3 protein: CASSQISYEQYF
CDR3 DNA: TGTGCCAGCAGTCAAATCTCCTACGAGCAGTACTTC

D gene: -
J gene: TRBJ2-3
V gene: TRBV28
clone size: -
CDR3 protein: CASSSTGFADTQYF
CDR3 DNA: TGTGCCAGCAGCTCGACAGGATTTGCAGATACGCAGTATTTT

D gene: -
J gene: TRBJ1-1
V gene: TRBV7-2
clone size: -
CDR3 protein: CASSQGGGTEAFF
CDR3 DNA: TGTGCCAGCAGCCAAGGAGGTGGCACTGAAGCTTTCTTT

D gene: -
J gene: TRBJ2-2
V gene: TRBV7-3
clone size: -
CDR3 protein: CASSLTGFGGELFF
CDR3 DNA: TGTGCCAGCAGCCTCACAGGTTTCGGCGGGGAGCTGTTTTTT

D gene: -
J gene: TRBJ1-2
V gene: TRBV7-9
clone size: -
CDR3 protein: CASSLGSTGGYGYTF
CDR3 DNA: TGTGCCAGCAGCTTGGGAAGCACCGGAGGGTATGGCTACACCTTC

D gene: TRBD1
J gene: TRBJ1-5
V gene: TRBV10-3
clone size: once
CDR3 protein: CAISETQGKGQPQHF
CDR3 DNA: TGTGCCATCAGTGAGACACAGGGGAAGGGTCAGCCCCAGCATTTT

D gene: TRBD1
J gene: TRBJ1-2
V gene: TRBV5-4
clone size: -
CDR3 protein: CASSRTGEYGYTF
CDR3 DNA: TGTGCCAGCAGCAGGACAGGGGAATATGGCTACACCTTC

D gene: -
J gene: TRBJ2-2
V gene: TRBV30
clone size: -
CDR3 protein: CAWSVIPLAGELFF
CDR3 DNA: TGTGCCTGGAGTGTTATTCCCCTTGCCGGGGAGCTGTTTTTT

D gene: TRBD2
J gene: TRBJ2-7
V gene: TRBV4-3
clone size: few
CDR3 protein: CASSWGTGGRDYEQYF
CDR3 DNA: TGCGCCAGCAGCTGGGGCACGGGCGGGAGGGACTACGAGCAGTACTTC

D gene: -
J gene: TRBJ2-2
V gene: TRBV5-4
clone size: -
CDR3 protein: CASSFSTGELFF
CDR3 DNA: TGTGCCAGCAGCTTTAGCACCGGGGAGCTGTTTTTT